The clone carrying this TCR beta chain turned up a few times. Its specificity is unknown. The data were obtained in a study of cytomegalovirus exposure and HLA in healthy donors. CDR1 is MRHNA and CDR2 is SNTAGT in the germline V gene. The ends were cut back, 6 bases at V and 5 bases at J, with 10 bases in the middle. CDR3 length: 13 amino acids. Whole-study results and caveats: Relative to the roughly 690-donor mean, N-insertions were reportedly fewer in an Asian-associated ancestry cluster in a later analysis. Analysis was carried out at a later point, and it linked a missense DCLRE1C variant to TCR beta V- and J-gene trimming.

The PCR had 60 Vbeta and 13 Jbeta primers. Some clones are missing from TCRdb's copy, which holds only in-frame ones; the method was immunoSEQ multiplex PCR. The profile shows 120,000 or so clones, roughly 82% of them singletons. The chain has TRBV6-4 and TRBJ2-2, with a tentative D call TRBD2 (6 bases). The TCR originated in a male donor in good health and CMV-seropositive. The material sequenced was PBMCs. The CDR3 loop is CASSETSTGELFF. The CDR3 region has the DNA TGTGCCAGCAGCGAGACTAGTACCGGGGAGCTGTTTTTT.